Below are 17 T cell receptor beta chains sequenced from a single sample in a study of shared clonotypes between healthy human individuals. Produced via immunoSEQ multiplex PCR; TCRdb's table is partial and in-frame only. Of roughly 2.1 million clones listed, about 93% are singletons. It was CD45RO-negative cells, positively selected for CCR7, that made up naive CD8 cells, with terminally differentiated effector memory CD45RA+ cells excluded. The sequenced sample was naive CD8+ T cells from PBMCs. These receptors were taken from a man between 18 and 35 years old in good health. Some clones in this sample may be carry-over from other donors' samples.

The J gene is TRBJ2-7, the V gene TRBV25-1; no reliable D call. Germline V gene lookup returns CDR1 MGHDK and CDR2 SYGVNS. The CDR3 totals 12 residues. Between the trimmed V and J ends, which lost 2 bases and 6 bases, there was a span of 8 bases. The CDR3 loop is CASSEIPGEQYF. The CDR3 bases are TGTGCCAGCAGTGAAATTCCGGGCGAGCAGTACTTC.

The J gene is TRBJ2-1, the V gene TRBV29-1, with 8 bases matching TRBD2. The CDR3 consists of 17 residues. With V trimmed by 3 bases and J by 2 bases, 12 bases remained unmatched. Germline assignment: CDR1 SQVTM and CDR2 ANQGSEA. The CDR3 loop is CSVEGPGAGLAYNEQFF. CDR3 nucleotide sequence: TGCAGCGTTGAGGGCCCCGGTGCGGGACTAGCCTACAATGAGCAGTTCTTC.

V gene TRBV29-1 combines with J gene TRBJ2-5; D ambiguous. Trimming stripped 5 bases from V and 2 bases from J, with 3 bases between. The CDR3 totals 10 residues. Germline V lookup: CDR1 SQVTM, CDR2 ANQGSEA. The chain's CDR3 is CSVTQETQYF. CDR3 nucleotides: TGCAGCGTTACTCAAGAGACCCAGTACTTC. Looking up the rest from reference TRBV29-1 and TRBJ2-5 gives the full variable domain: SAVISQKPSRDICQRGTSLTIQCQVDSQVTMMFWYRQQPGQSLTLIATANQGSEATYESGFVIDKFPISRPNLTFSTLTVSNMSPEDSSIYLCSVTQETQYFGPGTRLLVL.

This chain connects TRBV7-9 to TRBJ1-2, with D hard to call. The CDR3 length is 11 residues. Germline CDR1 reads SEHNR; CDR2 reads FQNEAQ (reference sequence). Trimming shortened V by 5 bases and J by 6 bases, and 7 bases separated the two germline ends. CDR3 loop: CASSRGNGYTF. CDR3 DNA sequence: TGTGCCAGCAGCAGAGGGAATGGCTACACCTTC.

This clone was observed once. The chain employs TRBV7-9 and TRBJ1-5; TRBD1 might be the D (5 bases). V shed 5 bases and J shed 3 bases, with 14 bases lying between them. Germline assignment: CDR1 SEHNR and CDR2 FQNEAQ (reference sequence). The CDR3 runs 15 residues. The CDR3 here is CASSPGTSDNQPQHF. CDR3 sequence (DNA): TGTGCCAGCAGCCCAGGGACTTCCGACAATCAGCCCCAGCATTTT.

V and J are TRBV11-2 and TRBJ2-2; D is possibly TRBD2 (6 bases). Germline CDR1 and CDR2: SGHAT and FQNNGV. V was cut by 4 bases and J by 1 base, with 7 bases left in between. The CDR3 spans 14 residues. The CDR3: CASSSGGNTGELFF. CDR3 in DNA: TGTGCCAGCAGCTCCGGGGGGAACACCGGGGAGCTGTTTTTT.

J is TRBJ1-1 and V is TRBV10-3; D unresolved. Trimming shortened V by 0 bases and J by 0 bases, and 14 bases separated the two germline ends. Germline V gene lookup returns CDR1 ENHRY and CDR2 SYGVKD. The length of the CDR3 is 17 residues. CDR3 sequence reads: CAISESNAAYMNTEAFF. The CDR3 DNA sequence: TGTGCCATCAGTGAGTCGAACGCAGCTTACATGAACACTGAAGCTTTCTTT.

This chain connects TRBV27 to TRBJ1-1; D remains unclear. CDR1 MNHEY and CDR2 SMNVEV come from the germline V gene (reference sequence). The CDR3 totals 14 residues. Trimming took 4 bases from V and 6 from J, leaving 15 bases between them. CDR3 residues: CASSSPAGEAEAFF. As DNA, the CDR3 is TGTGCCAGCAGTTCGCCGGCCGGGGAGGCTGAAGCTTTCTTT.

This clone was observed a single time. The chain uses TRBV9 and TRBJ2-1, with TRBD2 matching over 10 bases. The CDR3 extends over 17 amino acids. V lost 0 bases and J lost 1; bases outside the gene matches: 4. Germline CDR1 and CDR2: SGDLS and YYNGEE. The CDR3: CASSVVGAGGSYNEQFF. CDR3 nucleotides: TGTGCCAGCAGCGTAGTCGGAGCGGGAGGGTCCTACAATGAGCAGTTCTTC.

The CDR3 spells CASSYVEGTDGYTF. The CDR3 DNA reads TGTGCCAGCAGTTACGTGGAAGGGACCGATGGCTACACCTTC. The chain couples TRBV6-6 to TRBJ1-2; D is possibly TRBD1 (5 bases). This CDR3 spans 14 amino acids. Deletions cut 2 bases from V and 6 bases from J, with 13 bases between. Germline values: CDR1 MNHNY, CDR2 SVGAGI (reference sequence).

The CDR3 here is CSVEGEVPYEQYF. CDR3 in DNA: TGCAGCGTTGAAGGGGAAGTCCCCTACGAGCAGTACTTC. The chain couples TRBV29-1 to TRBJ2-5; no clear D gene. The J call may be mistaken, given a closer DNA end match to TRBJ2-7. CDR3 length: 13 residues. In germline, CDR1 is SQVTM, CDR2 ANQGSEA.

V gene TRBV5-1 combines with J gene TRBJ1-1; no firm D call. CDR3 length equals 15 residues. In germline, CDR1 is SGHRS, CDR2 YFSETQ. V dropped 3 bases and J dropped 1 base, with 13 bases sitting between them. The DNA for the CDR3 is TGCGCCAGCAGCTCCCCCTTCCAGCCGAACACTGAAGCTTTCTTT. Translation: CASSSPFQPNTEAFF.

This clone was observed a single time. The chain couples TRBV4-1 to TRBJ2-1; TRBD2 matches 12 bases. The CDR3 has 16 amino acids. V shed 4 bases, J shed 6 bases, and the junction held 7 bases outside the gene matches. CDR1 is MGHRA and CDR2 is YSYEKL in the germline V gene. This CDR3 is CASSPLAGGWANEQFF. Written as DNA, the CDR3 is TGCGCCAGCAGCCCGCTAGCGGGAGGGTGGGCCAATGAGCAGTTCTTC.

This rearrangement joins TRBV27 to TRBJ2-7; no reliable D call. CDR3 length equals 13 residues. Germline assignment: CDR1 MNHEY and CDR2 SMNVEV (reference sequence). The ends were cut back, 6 bases at V and 7 bases at J, with 16 bases in the middle. CDR3 sequence: CASSFVRGEEQYF. In DNA form, the CDR3 reads TGTGCCAGCAGCTTTGTTCGAGGAGAGGAGCAGTACTTC.

The V gene is TRBV19, the J gene TRBJ1-5, with unresolved D. The CDR3 is 14 amino acids. Per the germline V gene, CDR1 is LNHDA and CDR2 is SQIVND (reference sequence). V was clipped by 2 bases and J by 3 bases, with 8 bases between them. As DNA, the CDR3 is TGTGCCAGTAGTATACCTGGGGACAATCAGCCCCAGCATTTT. Translating it yields CASSIPGDNQPQHF.

The CDR3: CAWSVQPGSTDTQYF. Written as DNA, the CDR3 is TGTGCCTGGAGTGTACAGCCGGGCAGCACAGATACGCAGTATTTT. V is TRBV30 and J is TRBJ2-3; D call uncertain. Germline values: CDR1 GTSNPN, CDR2 SVGIG (reference sequence). Trimming took off 0 bases at V and 0 bases at J, with 10 bases between the two ends. The CDR3 covers 15 residues.

This clone appeared a single time. The chain recombines TRBV28 with TRBJ2-5, with D unclear. V was shortened by 4 bases and J by 3 bases, with 18 bases between the two germline ends. CDR3 length: 16 amino acids. Germline V CDR1 and CDR2: MDHEN, SYDVKM. The CDR3 here is CASSSFSWVAEETQYF. In DNA form, the CDR3 reads TGTGCCAGCAGTTCCTTCTCGTGGGTAGCCGAAGAGACCCAGTACTTC.